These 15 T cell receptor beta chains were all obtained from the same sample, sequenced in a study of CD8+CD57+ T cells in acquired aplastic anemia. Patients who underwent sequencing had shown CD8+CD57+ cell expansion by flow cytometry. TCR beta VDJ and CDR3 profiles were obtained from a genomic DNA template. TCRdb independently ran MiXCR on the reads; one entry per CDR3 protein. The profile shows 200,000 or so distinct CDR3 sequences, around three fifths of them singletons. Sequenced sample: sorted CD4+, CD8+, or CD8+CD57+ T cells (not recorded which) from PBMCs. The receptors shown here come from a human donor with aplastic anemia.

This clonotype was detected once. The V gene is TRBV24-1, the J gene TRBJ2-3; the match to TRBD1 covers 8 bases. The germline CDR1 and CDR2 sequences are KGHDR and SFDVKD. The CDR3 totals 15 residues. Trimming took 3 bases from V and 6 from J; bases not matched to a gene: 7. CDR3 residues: CATSDPWTGPDTQYF. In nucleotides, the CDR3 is TGTGCCACCAGTGATCCCTGGACAGGGCCGGATACGCAGTATTTT.

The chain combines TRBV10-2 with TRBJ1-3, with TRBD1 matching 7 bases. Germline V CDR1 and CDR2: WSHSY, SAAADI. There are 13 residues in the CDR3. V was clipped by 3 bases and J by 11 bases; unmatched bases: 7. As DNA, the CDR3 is TGCGCCAGCAGTGACCGGGACAGTCTTCCCATATATTTT. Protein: CASSDRDSLPIYF.

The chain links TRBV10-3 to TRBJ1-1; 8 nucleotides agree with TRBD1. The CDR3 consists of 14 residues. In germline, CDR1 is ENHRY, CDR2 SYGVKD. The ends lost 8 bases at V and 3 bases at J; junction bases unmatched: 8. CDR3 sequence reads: CAIQRTGKDTEAFF. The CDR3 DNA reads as TGTGCCATCCAGAGGACAGGGAAAGACACTGAAGCTTTCTTT.

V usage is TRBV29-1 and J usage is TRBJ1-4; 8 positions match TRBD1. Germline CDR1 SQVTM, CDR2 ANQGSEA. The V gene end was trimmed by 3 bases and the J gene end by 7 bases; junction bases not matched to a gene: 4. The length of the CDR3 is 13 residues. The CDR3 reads CSVEGTGGEKLFF. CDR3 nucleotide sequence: TGCAGCGTTGAGGGTACAGGGGGTGAAAAACTGTTTTTT.

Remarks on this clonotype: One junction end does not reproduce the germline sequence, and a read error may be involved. CDR3 coding DNA: TGTGCCTGCAGTTTAGAGTTATCTGGGGCCAACGTCCTGGCTTTC. It yields the protein CACSLELSGANVLAF. The rearrangement joins TRBV12-3 or TRBV12-4 to TRBJ2-6, with D possibly TRBD1 on 5 matching bases. The CDR3 consists of 15 residues.

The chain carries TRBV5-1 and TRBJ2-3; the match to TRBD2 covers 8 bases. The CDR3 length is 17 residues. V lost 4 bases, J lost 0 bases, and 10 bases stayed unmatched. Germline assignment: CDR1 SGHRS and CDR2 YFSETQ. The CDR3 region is CASSPVGAGASTDTQYF. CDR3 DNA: TGCGCCAGCAGCCCAGTCGGAGCGGGAGCTAGCACAGATACGCAGTATTTT.

CDR3 nucleotide sequence: TGTGCCAGCAGCTTAAGGGCAGGGGTTCAAGAGACCCAGTACTTC. Protein: CASSLRAGVQETQYF. This chain joins TRBV7-3 and TRBJ2-5, with D tentatively TRBD1 (6 bases). Germline V lookup: CDR1 SGHTA, CDR2 FQGTGA. This CDR3 is 15 amino acids long. V was shortened by 1 base and J by 2 bases, with 11 bases between the two germline ends.

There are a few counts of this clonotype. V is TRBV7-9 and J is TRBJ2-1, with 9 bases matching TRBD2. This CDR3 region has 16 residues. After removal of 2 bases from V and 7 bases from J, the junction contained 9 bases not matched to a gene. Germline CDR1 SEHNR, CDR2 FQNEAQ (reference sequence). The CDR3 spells CASSLQTLAGRNEQFF. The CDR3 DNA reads TGTGCCAGCAGCTTACAAACGCTAGCGGGAAGGAATGAGCAGTTCTTC.

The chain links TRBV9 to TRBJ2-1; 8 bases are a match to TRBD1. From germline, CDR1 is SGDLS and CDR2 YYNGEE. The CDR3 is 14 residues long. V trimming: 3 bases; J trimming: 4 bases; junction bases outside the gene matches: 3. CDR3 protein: CASSGTGNYNEQFF. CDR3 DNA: TGTGCCAGCAGCGGGACAGGGAATTACAATGAGCAGTTCTTC.

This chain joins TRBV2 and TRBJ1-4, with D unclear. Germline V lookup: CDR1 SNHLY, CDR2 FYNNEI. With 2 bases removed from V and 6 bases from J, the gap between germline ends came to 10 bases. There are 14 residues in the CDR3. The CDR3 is CASSEREIDEKLFF. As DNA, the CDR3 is TGTGCCAGCAGTGAAAGGGAAATAGATGAAAAACTGTTTTTT.

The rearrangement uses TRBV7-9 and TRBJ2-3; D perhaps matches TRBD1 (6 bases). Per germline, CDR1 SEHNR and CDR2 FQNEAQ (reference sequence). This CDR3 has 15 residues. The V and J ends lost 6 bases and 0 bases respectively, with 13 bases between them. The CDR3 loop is CASSLGTPSTDTQYF. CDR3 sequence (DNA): TGTGCCAGCAGTCTTGGGACACCTAGCACAGATACGCAGTATTTT.

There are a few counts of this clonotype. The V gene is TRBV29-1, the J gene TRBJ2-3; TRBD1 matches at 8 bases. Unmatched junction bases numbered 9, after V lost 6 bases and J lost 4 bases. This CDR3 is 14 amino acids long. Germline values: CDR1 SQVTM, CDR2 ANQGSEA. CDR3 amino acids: CSVLGADRADTQYF. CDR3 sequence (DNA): TGCAGCGTCCTCGGAGCGGACAGGGCAGATACGCAGTATTTT.

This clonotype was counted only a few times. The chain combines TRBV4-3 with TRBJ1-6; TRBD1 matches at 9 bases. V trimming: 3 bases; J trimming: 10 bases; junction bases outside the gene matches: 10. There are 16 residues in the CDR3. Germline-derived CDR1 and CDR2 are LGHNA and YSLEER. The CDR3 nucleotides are TGCGCCAGCAGCCAGGGCCGGACAGGGGAGGGATCACCCCTCCACTTT. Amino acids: CASSQGRTGEGSPLHF.

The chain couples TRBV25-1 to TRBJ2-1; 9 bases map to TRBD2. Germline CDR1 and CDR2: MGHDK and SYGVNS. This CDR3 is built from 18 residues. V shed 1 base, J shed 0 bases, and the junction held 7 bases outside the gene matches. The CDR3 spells CASSESGSGGYSYNEQFF. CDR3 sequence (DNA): TGTGCCAGCAGTGAATCGGGTAGCGGGGGCTACTCCTACAATGAGCAGTTCTTC.

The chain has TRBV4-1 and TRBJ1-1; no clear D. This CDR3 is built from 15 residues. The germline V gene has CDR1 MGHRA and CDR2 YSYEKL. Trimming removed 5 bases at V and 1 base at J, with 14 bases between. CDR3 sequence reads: CASSLSGGPNTEAFF. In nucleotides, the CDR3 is TGCGCCAGCAGCTTAAGCGGAGGACCGAACACTGAAGCTTTCTTT.